One sample yielded the 26 T cell receptor beta chains listed below, sequenced in a study of blood T cells in healthy people across ages. A second PCR of roughly 7 to 11 cycles used a sample-barcoded 5' primer and a J-beta primer mix. TCRdb re-derived calls from the 5' RACE reads in MiXCR, one entry per CDR3 protein. The table lists 790,000 or so distinct CDR3 sequences, about 42% of them singletons, with about a sixth in the top ten. The source material was blood. The source of these receptors is an elderly man in good health.

This clonotype was seen more than once but under ten times. The V gene is TRBV29-1, the J gene TRBJ2-5, with a possible D match to TRBD1 (6 bases). The J call may be in error: the DNA end matches TRBJ2-7 better. This CDR3 has 13 amino acids. Germline V gives CDR1 SQVTM, CDR2 ANQGSEA. CDR3 DNA sequence: TGCAGCGTTGAACGCACAGGGAGCAGCGAGCAGTACTTC. Its translation is CSVERTGSSEQYF.

The chain combines TRBV6-2 or TRBV6-3 with TRBJ2-1, with 8 bases identical to TRBD2. The CDR3 totals 16 residues. The junction had 4 bases not matched to a gene; V was cut back by 1 base and J by 2 bases. Per the germline V gene, CDR1 is MNHEY and CDR2 is SVGEGT. The CDR3: CASSYLAGRAYNEQFF. The CDR3 DNA is TGTGCCAGCAGTTACTTAGCGGGAAGGGCCTACAATGAGCAGTTCTTC.

The chain is built from TRBV5-1 and TRBJ2-7, with 8 bases identical to TRBD1. Germline V gene lookup returns CDR1 SGHRS and CDR2 YFSETQ. V gave up 0 bases and J gave up 4 bases; unmatched junction bases: 9. The CDR3 length is 16 residues. DNA of the CDR3: TGCGCCAGCAGCTTGGCCGGTCAGGGGGCGTTTTACGAGCAGTACTTC. It translates to CASSLAGQGAFYEQYF.

For the CDR3, the DNA is TGTGCCAGCAGCCAAAGGACGGAGCCGTATGGCTACACCTTC. This encodes CASSQRTEPYGYTF. The rearrangement uses TRBV5-4 and TRBJ1-2; no firm D call. CDR3 length equals 14 residues. The germline gives CDR1 SGHNT, CDR2 YYREEE (reference sequence). V shed 4 bases and J shed 5 bases, with 15 bases lying between them.

The genes are TRBV5-5 and TRBJ2-5, with D possibly matching TRBD1 (6 bases). CDR3 length: 16 amino acids. The V gene's germline CDR1 is SGHKS and CDR2 YYEKEE (reference sequence). The V and J ends lost 0 bases and 5 bases respectively, with 17 bases between them. CDR3 sequence (DNA): TGTGCCAGCAGCTTGGGAATATGGGGGCAGGGGGAGACCCAGTACTTC. Protein: CASSLGIWGQGETQYF.

This clonotype appeared a few times. The genes are TRBV11-3 and TRBJ2-1, with TRBD1 identical over 7 bases. CDR1 SGHNT and CDR2 YENEEA come from the germline V gene. Trimming cost V 5 bases and J 9 bases; bases outside gene matches: 13. This CDR3 has 15 amino acids. The CDR3 is CASSQGQVSSGEQFF. The CDR3 DNA reads TGTGCCAGCAGCCAAGGACAGGTTTCGAGCGGTGAGCAGTTCTTC.

This clonotype was seen only a few times. The CDR3 DNA follows: TGTGCCAGCACACGGACTGCTAACACCGGGGAGCTGTTTTTT. It specifies CASTRTANTGELFF. This chain links TRBV5-6 with TRBJ2-2; a possible D gene is TRBD2 (5 bases). The V end lost 6 bases, the J end lost 2 bases, and 11 bases lay between the germline ends. Germline CDR1 reads SGHDT; CDR2 reads YYEEEE. The CDR3 extends over 14 amino acids. The full variable domain, with the rest looked up from reference TRBV5-6 and TRBJ2-2, is DAGVTQSPTHLIKTRGQQVTLRCSPKSGHDTVSWYQQALGQGPQFIFQYYEEEERQRGNFPDRFSGHQFPNYSSELNVNALLLGDSALYLCASTRTANTGELFFGEGSRLTVL.

This clonotype occurred a few times. It is unclear where the CDR3 begins or ends on the DNA, so no DNA is shown, and the CDR3 is as TCRdb lists it. This chain uses TRBV12-3 or TRBV12-4 with TRBJ2-3. The CDR3 is 14 residues long, ends included. The CDR3 region is CASILAGGTDVQYF.

The gene calls are TRBV28 and TRBJ2-1, with TRBD1 identical over 9 bases. In germline, CDR1 is MDHEN, CDR2 SYDVKM. The junction had 10 bases not matched to a gene; V was cut back by 4 bases and J by 0 bases. CDR3 length: 18 residues. The CDR3: CASSSGQGPFSSYNEQFF. The DNA for the CDR3 is TGTGCCAGCAGTTCTGGACAGGGGCCGTTTAGCTCCTACAATGAGCAGTTCTTC. Full variable domain (outside the CDR3, taken from reference TRBV28 and TRBJ2-1): DVKVTQSSRYLVKRTGEKVFLECVQDMDHENMFWYRQDPGLGLRLIYFSYDVKMKEKGDIPEGYSVSREKKERFSLILESASTNQTSMYLCASSSGQGPFSSYNEQFFGPGTRLTVL.

The V call is TRBV20-1, the J call TRBJ2-7; D is unclear. Germline loops: CDR1 DFQATT, CDR2 SNEGSKA (reference sequence). This CDR3 is built from 12 residues. V lost 5 bases to trimming and J lost 1 base, with 9 bases between them. This CDR3 reads CSAFRQSYEQYF. As DNA, the CDR3 is TGCAGTGCTTTTAGGCAATCCTACGAGCAGTACTTC.

The rearrangement uses TRBV11-2 and TRBJ2-5, with TRBD2 matching 9 bases. Germline values: CDR1 SGHAT, CDR2 FQNNGV. This CDR3 region has 15 residues. Losses at the gene ends were 1 base for V and 3 bases for J; bases not matched to a gene: 3. The CDR3 nucleotides read TGTGCCAGCAGCTTAGCTGCTAGCGGGAAAGAGACCCAGTACTTC. This gives the protein CASSLAASGKETQYF.

The rearrangement joins TRBV20-1 to TRBJ2-3, with D perhaps TRBD1 or TRBD2 (5 bases each). Looked up from germline, CDR1 is DFQATT and CDR2 is SNEGSKA (reference sequence). This CDR3 region has 14 residues. CDR3 amino acids: CSTRPQGFTDTQYF. The CDR3 nucleotides are TGCAGCACTAGACCGCAGGGATTCACAGATACGCAGTATTTT.

The chain carries TRBV20-1 and TRBJ2-7, with unresolved D. Trimming cost V 0 bases and J 0 bases, with 9 bases left between them. The CDR3 runs 14 residues. CDR1 and CDR2 (germline): DFQATT, SNEGSKA (reference sequence). The DNA for the CDR3 is TGCAGTGCTAGAGATCCCCAGGACTCCTACGAGCAGTACTTC. Amino acids: CSARDPQDSYEQYF.

This chain links TRBV10-3 with TRBJ2-5; 7 nucleotides line up with TRBD1. The CDR3 runs to 14 residues. From germline, CDR1 is ENHRY and CDR2 SYGVKD. The ends lost 6 bases at V and 4 bases at J; junction bases unmatched: 8. The CDR3 reads CAISDDRAGETQYF. The CDR3 DNA is TGTGCCATCAGCGACGACAGGGCGGGAGAGACCCAGTACTTC.

This clonotype was recorded many times. The rearrangement links TRBV28 to TRBJ2-7; 7 bases align to TRBD2. V was clipped by 5 bases and J by 2 bases; unmatched bases: 9. The CDR3 runs to 15 residues. Germline V lookup: CDR1 MDHEN, CDR2 SYDVKM. CDR3 coding DNA: TGTGCCAGCAGTCCCTGGGGGGGGGATACCTACGAGCAGTACTTC. It translates to CASSPWGGDTYEQYF.

The genes are TRBV13 and TRBJ1-6, with D perhaps matching TRBD1 (6 bases). The V end lost 2 bases, the J end lost 10 bases, and 15 bases lay between the germline ends. This CDR3 is built from 15 residues. The V gene's germline CDR1 is PRHDT and CDR2 FYEKMQ (reference sequence). The DNA for the CDR3 is TGTGCCAGCAGCTTAAGCGGGACACTTAACTCACCCCTCCACTTT. This gives the protein CASSLSGTLNSPLHF.

This rearrangement joins TRBV7-2 to TRBJ2-1; D perhaps matches TRBD2 (7 bases). CDR1 SGHTA and CDR2 FQGNSA come from the germline V gene. The CDR3 contains 18 residues. Trimming took off 5 bases at V and 8 bases at J, with 28 bases between the two ends. The CDR3 region has the DNA TGTGCCAGCAGCCGGATGGGACCTAAGCGGGACACAAGGCATGAGCAGTTCTTC. This translates into CASSRMGPKRDTRHEQFF.

The J gene is TRBJ1-2, the V gene TRBV5-5, with 10 positions matching TRBD1. Germline CDR1 SGHKS, CDR2 YYEKEE (reference sequence). The CDR3 is made up of 15 amino acids. V lost 4 bases to trimming and J lost 2 bases; unmatched junction nucleotides: 5. The CDR3 sequence is CASSPWTGGNYGYTF. DNA of the CDR3: TGTGCCAGCAGCCCATGGACAGGGGGGAACTATGGCTACACCTTC.

Only a few counts were recorded for this clonotype. This chain uses TRBV7-9 with TRBJ2-3; D may be TRBD1 (6 bases). Trimming pared 1 base from V and 2 bases from J, leaving 16 bases between. CDR1 SEHNR and CDR2 FQNEAQ come from the germline V gene (reference sequence). The CDR3 runs 17 residues. CDR3 DNA sequence: TGTGCCAGCAGCTTAGGTGGGACAATGGAGCTCACAGATACGCAGTATTTT. Residues: CASSLGGTMELTDTQYF.

This chain uses TRBV20-1 with TRBJ2-1; 9 bases are shared with TRBD2. Germline V gene sequence: CDR1 DFQATT, CDR2 SNEGSKA (reference sequence). The CDR3 sequence is 17 residues long. Trimming cost V 0 bases and J 5 bases; bases outside gene matches: 11. The CDR3 DNA follows: TGCAGTGCTAGAGATCCCCAAGCGGGGACTAGCCACAATGAGCAGTTCTTC. As protein: CSARDPQAGTSHNEQFF.

V usage is TRBV6-5 and J usage is TRBJ2-7; D not certain. V was trimmed by 4 bases and J by 3 bases, leaving 10 bases between them. In germline, CDR1 is MNHEY, CDR2 SVGAGI. The CDR3 has 13 residues. CDR3 nucleotides: TGTGCCAGCAGTTCACGACGGATCTACGAGCAGTACTTC. Translation gives CASSSRRIYEQYF.

This clonotype has just a few counts. The chain employs TRBV4-3 and TRBJ2-1, with 10 nucleotides matching TRBD1. Per germline, CDR1 LGHNA and CDR2 YSLEER. CDR3 length: 16 residues. The V and J ends lost 0 bases and 6 bases, in that order; junction bases with no gene match: 5. The CDR3 nucleotides read TGCGCCAGCAGCCAAGACGGACAGGGGGTAGGCAATGAGCAGTTCTTC. Translating gives CASSQDGQGVGNEQFF.

The chain couples TRBV20-1 to TRBJ1-5, with D possibly being TRBD1 (5 bases). V lost 4 bases and J 4 bases, leaving 11 bases between the germline ends. The CDR3 has 13 amino acids. Germline V CDR1 and CDR2: DFQATT, SNEGSKA (reference sequence). The CDR3, as DNA: TGCAGTGCTACAGGGACCGTTAATCAGCCCCAGCATTTT. Residues: CSATGTVNQPQHF.

This clonotype was counted a few times. The chain is built from TRBV2 and TRBJ2-1; possible D gene TRBD2, 6 bases. Germline V gene sequence: CDR1 SNHLY, CDR2 FYNNEI. Trimming shortened V by 8 bases and J by 7 bases, and 18 bases separated the two germline ends. This CDR3 is 14 amino acids long. In DNA form, the CDR3 reads TGTGCCAGCTCGTTACTAGCCCTGGGGAATGAGCAGTTCTTC. Its protein product is CASSLLALGNEQFF.

In its sample, this clonotype was seen a few times. The chain couples TRBV28 to TRBJ2-2; no definite D call. With 5 bases removed from V and 4 bases from J, the gap between germline ends came to 8 bases. Germline V gene data show CDR1 as MDHEN and CDR2 as SYDVKM. The CDR3 is 13 residues long. The CDR3 DNA sequence: TGTGCCAGCAGTCCCTTGCGCACCGGGGAGCTGTTTTTT. It codes for CASSPLRTGELFF.

The V and J genes are TRBV28 and TRBJ2-7; 9 nucleotides align to TRBD1. The germline V gene has CDR1 MDHEN and CDR2 SYDVKM. V trimming: 6 bases; J trimming: 3 bases; junction bases outside the gene matches: 9. There are 15 residues in the CDR3. The CDR3 protein is CASRSGTGHFYEQYF. CDR3 DNA: TGTGCCAGCAGATCTGGGACAGGGCACTTCTACGAGCAGTACTTC.